This TCR beta chain was identified in a study of regulatory T cells in long-lasting Graves disease. The wider study: Patients newly diagnosed with Graves' had been on antithyroid drugs for under 3 months.

Arm-PCR with iRepertoire HTBI primers amplified the CDR3 regions for these TCR beta libraries. Original data processing: Sample data revealed under 75 TRBV and 12 to 15 TRBJ segments. From the multiplex PCR reads, TCRdb called clonotypes with MiXCR, one entry per CDR3 protein. None of the V and J calls come from the authors' own analysis; TCRdb made them. The sample contains 400,000 to 450,000 distinct CDR3 sequences, about 17% of which appear only once. This clonotype was seen repeatedly, ten times or more. Its target is not known. Regarding the study as a whole: In persistent patients, shared public clonotypes (2,741) outnumbered those in new patients (about 1,000). Study of thyroid tissue was not done, with only peripheral blood studied.

Noted time point: newly diagnosed GD, antithyroid drugs for less than 3 months. Construction of the TCR library relied on RNA isolated from PBMCs. These data also formed part of another study, on T cells in Graves' hyperthyroidism and ophthalmopathy.

This receptor was identified in a woman in her twenties or thirties with Graves disease. The material was peripheral blood mononuclear cells (PBMCs), obtained at new diagnosis, from a patient treated with antithyroid drugs.

The CDR3 nucleotides are TGTGCCAGCAGCCCGGGACCGCTTGAGGGGCCCCAGCATTTT. This codes for CASSPGPLEGPQHF. This chain links TRBV5-6 with TRBJ1-5; TRBD1 is a possible D gene (5 bases). Between the trimmed V and J ends, which lost 4 bases and 9 bases, there was a span of 17 bases. The germline gives CDR1 SGHDT, CDR2 YYEEEE. The CDR3 is 14 amino acids.